Following are 13 T cell receptor beta chains from one sample sequenced in a study of spatial heterogeneity in lung cancer. TCRdb re-called the 5' RACE reads through MiXCR, storing one row per CDR3 protein. The profile shows about 92,000 distinct CDR3 sequences, approximately 12% of them singletons. Time point denoted: sample taken at primary tumor resection. Material: PBMCs, obtained at surgery. The receptors were gathered from a male donor with early-stage non-small cell lung cancer.

This clonotype was observed at least ten times. The chain combines TRBV13 with TRBJ1-1; no clear D gene. This CDR3 spans 12 amino acids. The ends were cut back, 3 bases at V and 4 bases at J, with 6 bases in the middle. Germline V CDR1 and CDR2: PRHDT, FYEKMQ (reference sequence). The CDR3 protein is CASSLPFTEAFF. CDR3 DNA: TGTGCCAGCAGCTTGCCGTTCACTGAAGCTTTCTTT. The variable domain in full, with the rest retrieved from reference TRBV13 and TRBJ1-1, is AAGVIQSPRHLIKEKRETATLKCYPIPRHDTVYWYQQGPGQDPQFLISFYEKMQSDKGSIPDRFSAQQFSDYHSELNMSSLELGDSALYFCASSLPFTEAFFGQGTRLTVV.

The genes are TRBV7-2 and TRBJ1-3; tentatively, D is TRBD1 (5 bases). V lost 5 bases, J lost 0 bases, and 11 bases lay in between. Germline V gives CDR1 SGHTA, CDR2 FQGNSA. CDR3 length: 15 residues. This CDR3 is CASSRDSGSGNTIYF. In nucleotides, the CDR3 is TGTGCCAGCAGCCGTGACAGTGGCTCTGGAAACACCATATATTTT.

The sample holds a few counts of this clonotype. The chain employs TRBV27 and TRBJ2-3; no reliable D call. V shed 5 bases and J shed 9 bases, with 12 bases lying between them. This CDR3 comprises 12 residues. In germline, CDR1 is MNHEY, CDR2 SMNVEV (reference sequence). The CDR3 DNA reads as TGTGCCAGCAGTCCCTACCGAGACACGCAGTATTTT. Protein: CASSPYRDTQYF.

The gene calls are TRBV7-8 and TRBJ2-7; TRBD2 agrees at 9 bases. This CDR3 comprises 15 residues. Losses at the gene ends were 9 bases for V and 5 bases for J; bases not matched to a gene: 14. The germline gives CDR1 SGHVS, CDR2 FQNEAQ. The CDR3 DNA reads TGTGCCAGTGGGAGGGTAGCGGGAGCGTCCCACGAGCAGTACTTC. Translated: CASGRVAGASHEQYF.

This chain connects TRBV30 to TRBJ2-3; TRBD2 matches at 7 bases. Losses at the gene ends were 5 bases for V and 4 bases for J; bases not matched to a gene: 6. This CDR3 region has 13 residues. Looked up from germline, CDR1 is GTSNPN and CDR2 is SVGIG (reference sequence). CDR3 in amino acids: CAWGEGPADTQYF. As DNA, the CDR3 is TGTGCCTGGGGGGAGGGGCCGGCAGATACGCAGTATTTT.

This clonotype appeared many times. The J gene is TRBJ2-3, the V gene TRBV6-2 or TRBV6-3; TRBD2 agrees at 9 bases. This CDR3 contains 15 residues. CDR1 is MNHEY and CDR2 is SVGEGT in the germline V gene. The J segment lost 3 bases and the V segment lost 5 bases, leaving 6 bases of the junction unmatched. The CDR3 DNA reads TGTGCCAGCAGTGCGCCGGGACTAGCAACAGATACGCAGTATTTT. This encodes CASSAPGLATDTQYF.

This clonotype was seen just once. The chain carries TRBV20-1 and TRBJ1-1, with TRBD1 as a possible D gene (6 bases). This CDR3 has 13 residues. Germline V gene lookup returns CDR1 DFQATT and CDR2 SNEGSKA (reference sequence). Deletions cut 2 bases from V and 1 base from J, with 8 bases between. The CDR3 protein is CSARQGRNTEAFF. DNA for the CDR3: TGCAGTGCTAGACAGGGGAGGAACACTGAAGCTTTCTTT.

There are a few counts of this clonotype. The gene calls are TRBV7-2 and TRBJ2-3; TRBD2 aligns across 11 bases. V shed 4 bases, J shed 11 bases, and the junction held 5 bases outside the gene matches. The CDR3 sequence is 13 residues long. Germline V gene data show CDR1 as SGHTA and CDR2 as FQGNSA. The CDR3 coding sequence is TGTGCCAGCAGCTCCTTGACTAGCGGGGTGCAGTATTTT. It translates to CASSSLTSGVQYF.

This clonotype showed up many times. The V gene is TRBV28, the J gene TRBJ2-2; TRBD2 agrees at 15 bases. From germline, CDR1 is MDHEN and CDR2 SYDVKM. This CDR3 contains 16 residues. Unmatched junction bases numbered 4, after V lost 6 bases and J lost 5 bases. For the CDR3, the DNA is TGTGCCAGCAGCCGGACTAGCGGGGGGGCAACCGGGGAGCTGTTTTTT. This encodes CASSRTSGGATGELFF.

This clonotype was picked up a small number of times. This chain links TRBV20-1 with TRBJ2-3; no firm D call. The germline CDR1 and CDR2 sequences are DFQATT and SNEGSKA (reference sequence). CDR3 length: 10 residues. V lost 5 bases, J lost 6 bases, and 6 bases lay in between. The DNA of the CDR3 is TGCAGTGCTCTCACGGATACGCAGTATTTT. It translates to CSALTDTQYF.

The chain couples TRBV6-4 to TRBJ1-5; D gene unclear. Per germline, CDR1 MRHNA and CDR2 SNTAGT. This CDR3 has 15 residues. Trimming removed 7 bases from V and 0 bases from J, with 13 bases in between. The CDR3 DNA sequence: TGTGCCAGCAAGCGGGAGATGTATAGCAATCAGCCCCAGCATTTT. Its translation: CASKREMYSNQPQHF.

In this sample, this clonotype turned up once. The J gene is TRBJ2-3, the V gene TRBV5-1, with 7 bases aligning to TRBD2. V shed 4 bases and J 2 bases; nucleotides not matched to a gene: 10. CDR1 and CDR2 from the germline V gene are SGHRS and YFSETQ. The CDR3 is made up of 16 amino acids. CDR3 sequence (DNA): TGCGCCAGCAGCCCGCAGACTAGCTTAAACACAGATACGCAGTATTTT. Its translation is CASSPQTSLNTDTQYF.

The chain recombines TRBV5-1 with TRBJ1-4, with D perhaps TRBD1 (5 bases). Germline CDR1 reads SGHRS; CDR2 reads YFSETQ. The CDR3 extends over 16 amino acids. Trimming stripped 5 bases from V and 4 bases from J, with 18 bases between. CDR3 DNA: TGCGCCAGCAGTACTCTGGGGCCTACCATTAATGAAAAACTGTTTTTT. Amino acids: CASSTLGPTINEKLFF.